The 3 T cell receptor beta chains presented below share a single source sample, sequenced in a study of OX40 agonist ivuxolimab in advanced cancers. This table comes from immunoSEQ multiplex PCR, and its TCRdb copy is limited to in-frame clones, with some not included. Of roughly 73,000 clones listed, more than 80% are singletons. This material consisted of CD4+ or CD8+ T cells sorted from blood, taken in a trial of the OX40 agonist ivuxolimab. These receptor sequences come from an adult with an advanced solid tumor such as melanoma, head and neck, liver or kidney cancer.

The chain employs TRBV5-1 and TRBJ2-3; D is ambiguous. Germline V lookup: CDR1 SGHRS, CDR2 YFSETQ. The V and J ends lost 3 bases and 1 base respectively, with 9 bases between them. The CDR3 sequence is 14 residues long. Here the CDR3 DNA reads TGCGCCAGCAGCTCCCTGACCGGCACAGATACGCAGTATTTT. Protein sequence: CASSSLTGTDTQYF. The complete variable domain, with remaining parts taken from reference TRBV5-1 and TRBJ2-3, reads KAGVTQTPRYLIKTRGQQVTLSCSPISGHRSVSWYQQTPGQGLQFLFEYFSETQRNKGNFPGRFSGRQFSNSRSEMNVSTLELGDSALYLCASSSLTGTDTQYFGPGTRLTVL.

In this sample, this clone turned up a few times. This sequence joins TRBV25-1 and TRBJ1-2; D is undetermined. V lost 6 bases and J lost 4, with 18 bases in between. The CDR3 totals 15 residues. CDR1 is MGHDK and CDR2 is SYGVNS in the germline V gene. DNA of the CDR3: TGTGCCAGCAGCACAACCAGCAGATTACTCTATGGCTACACCTTC. Its translation: CASSTTSRLLYGYTF.

This clone occurred a few times. The rearrangement links TRBV27 to TRBJ1-6; D is perhaps TRBD1 (6 bases). Per germline, CDR1 MNHEY and CDR2 SMNVEV (reference sequence). The CDR3 contains 14 residues. Trimming took 4 bases from V and 8 from J, leaving 12 bases between them. The CDR3 spells CASSSPGAHSPLHF. CDR3 in DNA: TGTGCCAGCAGTTCCCCAGGGGCACATTCACCCCTCCACTTT.